Sequencing of this T cell receptor (beta chain) was carried out in a study of shared clonotypes between healthy human individuals. CDR3 length: 14 amino acids. The V gene lost 0 bases and the J gene lost 2 bases, with 9 bases spanning the gap. The germline V gene has CDR1 SGDLS and CDR2 YYNGEE. The assay used deep level. It was across several immunoSEQ plates that each subset's genomic DNA was evenly split. Using immunoSEQ multiplex PCR, the repertoire was profiled, and TCRdb retains in-frame clones only, with some absent. This sample has hundreds of thousands of clones, with roughly four fifths found just once. Genomic DNA of unsorted samples came from roughly 90 million PBMCs. Details on this clone: Its antigen is unidentified.

General study findings and limits: The expectation was that sequencing depth would affect clonotype sharing among donors.

V usage is TRBV9 and J usage is TRBJ2-7; D gene ambiguous. The TCR originated in a woman between 40 and 55 years old in good health. Some clones in this sample may be carry-over from other donors' samples. Sample: PBMCs. CDR3 nucleotide sequence: TGTGCCAGCAGCGTAGGTAGCCGCGCCTACGAGCAGTACTTC. This translates into CASSVGSRAYEQYF.